Following are 13 T cell receptor beta chains from one sample sequenced in a study of early T cells in non-severe SARS-CoV-2 infection. TCRdb re-called the 5' RACE reads through MiXCR, storing one row per CDR3 protein. There are about 94,000 distinct CDR3 sequences in the sample; approximately 13% occur only once, and approximately 2.4% lies in the top ten. Source material: whole blood. The receptors shown here come from an adult who was a healthcare worker with PCR-confirmed SARS-CoV-2 infection or an uninfected control (not recorded which).

This clonotype appeared many times. The gene calls are TRBV7-9 and TRBJ2-7; TRBD1 agrees at 9 bases. Trimming cost V 4 bases and J 1 base; bases outside gene matches: 8. The CDR3 is made up of 16 amino acids. The V gene's germline CDR1 is SEHNR and CDR2 FQNEAQ (reference sequence). CDR3 nucleotide sequence: TGTGCCAGCAGCTGGACCGGGACAGGGATATCCTACGAGCAGTACTTC. Protein sequence: CASSWTGTGISYEQYF.

This clonotype was seen ten or more times. The CDR3 DNA is TGTGCCAGCAGTCATAAAACAGGTCTAGAGACCCAGTACTTC. Its translation: CASSHKTGLETQYF. The chain combines TRBV28 with TRBJ2-5, with D possibly being TRBD1 (5 bases). V lost 5 bases to trimming and J lost 4 bases, with 14 bases between them. Germline CDR1 reads MDHEN; CDR2 reads SYDVKM. This CDR3 contains 14 residues.

The V call is TRBV6-1, the J call TRBJ1-4, with TRBD1 identical over 7 bases. The CDR3 sequence is 15 residues long. V shed 4 bases and J 9 bases; nucleotides not matched to a gene: 11. Germline V gene sequence: CDR1 MNHNS, CDR2 SASEGT. Written as DNA, the CDR3 is TGTGCCAGCAGTGCCCAGGGGGGTGGTAAAAAAAAACTGTTTTTT. Amino acids: CASSAQGGGKKKLFF.

J is TRBJ2-5 and V is TRBV28; the D gene is possibly TRBD2 (5 bases). V gave up 8 bases and J gave up 9 bases, with 16 bases separating them. The germline CDR1 and CDR2 sequences are MDHEN and SYDVKM. The CDR3 runs to 12 residues. CDR3 in amino acids: CASGEGIGPQYF. Here the CDR3 DNA reads TGTGCCAGCGGAGAGGGAATAGGGCCCCAGTACTTC.

This chain links TRBV4-2 with TRBJ2-5; 11 bases line up with TRBD2. This CDR3 has 17 amino acids. Per the germline V gene, CDR1 is LGHNA and CDR2 is YNFKEQ. The V segment lost 0 bases and the J segment 4 bases; nucleotides outside the gene matches: 7. In DNA form, the CDR3 reads TGTGCCAGCAGCCAAGATCTCCTAGCGGGGGGTGGAGAGACCCAGTACTTC. Encoded protein: CASSQDLLAGGGETQYF.

The sample holds many counts of this clonotype. The CDR3 loop is CATSDLRAAETQYF. In DNA form, the CDR3 reads TGTGCCACCAGTGATTTGAGGGCAGCCGAAACGCAGTATTTT. This chain links TRBV24-1 with TRBJ2-3, with no clear D. CDR1 and CDR2 (germline): KGHDR, SFDVKD. CDR3 length: 14 residues. The germline V and J ends were trimmed by 0 bases and 9 bases, with 12 bases remaining between them.

This chain links TRBV12-3 or TRBV12-4 with TRBJ1-5, with TRBD1 identical over 10 bases. Trimming at V came to 0 bases and at J to 4 bases, leaving 3 bases not matched to a gene. This CDR3 is built from 16 residues. The CDR3 DNA is TGTGCCAGCAGTTTAGCTCGGGACAGGGGTAATCAGCCCCAGCATTTT. Protein product: CASSLARDRGNQPQHF.

This clonotype was found a few times. The chain couples TRBV5-1 to TRBJ2-7; no clear D gene. V lost 0 bases, J lost 5 bases, and 9 bases lay in between. The germline gives CDR1 SGHRS, CDR2 YFSETQ. The CDR3 totals 13 residues. CDR3 bases: TGCGCCAGCAGCTTGGTTTTTCCCCACGAGCAGTACTTC. It encodes CASSLVFPHEQYF.

The V and J genes are TRBV10-3 and TRBJ2-1; D call uncertain. This CDR3 has 14 residues. V was shortened by 4 bases and J by 5 bases, with 12 bases between the two germline ends. Germline-derived CDR1 and CDR2 are ENHRY and SYGVKD. In DNA form, the CDR3 reads TGTGCCATCAGTGCGTCGCGGAAAAACAATGAGCAGTTCTTC. It codes for CAISASRKNNEQFF.

This clonotype turned up a few times. The chain joins TRBV12-3 or TRBV12-4 to TRBJ1-6; D remains ambiguous. V was pared by 8 bases and J by 7 bases, with 9 bases between. The CDR3 runs 12 residues. The CDR3 loop reads CASRVLNSPLHF. The CDR3 coding sequence is TGTGCCAGCCGGGTCCTCAATTCACCCCTCCACTTT.

This clonotype was picked up many times. Written as DNA, the CDR3 is TGCGCCAGCAGCGAAGATGGCTCCTATGGCTACACCTTC. It is translated as CASSEDGSYGYTF. The rearrangement links TRBV5-1 to TRBJ1-2, with D uncertain. The CDR3 length is 13 residues. The germline V gene encodes CDR1 SGHRS and CDR2 YFSETQ. V was pared by 4 bases and J by 4 bases, with 11 bases between.

In this sample, this clonotype turned up many times. The chain is built from TRBV27 and TRBJ1-6; D gene ambiguous. V was shortened by 6 bases and J by 12 bases, with 9 bases between the two germline ends. CDR1 and CDR2 (germline): MNHEY, SMNVEV (reference sequence). The CDR3 length is 11 residues. The CDR3 sequence is CASRAERPLHF. CDR3 bases: TGTGCCAGCAGGGCAGAACGACCCCTCCACTTT.

The chain carries TRBV7-9 and TRBJ2-7; D unclear. This CDR3 comprises 13 residues. CDR1 and CDR2 from the germline V gene are SEHNR and FQNEAQ (reference sequence). V gave up 6 bases and J gave up 2 bases, with 11 bases separating them. The CDR3 loop is CASSSGSPYEQYF. In DNA, the CDR3 is TGTGCCAGCAGTTCCGGGTCGCCCTACGAGCAGTACTTC.